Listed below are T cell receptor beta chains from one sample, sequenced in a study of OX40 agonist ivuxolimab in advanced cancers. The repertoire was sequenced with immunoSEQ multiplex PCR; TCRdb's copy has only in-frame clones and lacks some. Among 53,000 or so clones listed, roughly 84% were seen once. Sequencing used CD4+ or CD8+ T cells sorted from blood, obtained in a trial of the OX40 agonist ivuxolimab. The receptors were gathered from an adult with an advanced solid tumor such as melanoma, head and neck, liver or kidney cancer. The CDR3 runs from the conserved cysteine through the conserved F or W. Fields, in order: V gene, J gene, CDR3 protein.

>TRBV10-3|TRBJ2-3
CAISDSRVAGADTQYF
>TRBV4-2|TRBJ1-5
CASSQISGVSNQPQHF
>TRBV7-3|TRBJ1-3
CASSLTVSQELYF
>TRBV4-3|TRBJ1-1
CASSQGLRNTEAFF
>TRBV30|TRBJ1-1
CAWSADTEAFF
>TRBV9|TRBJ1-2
CASSVPGQGSGYTF
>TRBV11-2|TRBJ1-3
CASSLDRTSGNTIYF
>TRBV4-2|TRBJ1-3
CASSQDSGAGGNTIYF
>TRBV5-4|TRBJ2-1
CASSRTSTTDNEQFF
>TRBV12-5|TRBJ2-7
CASGFSGRAGYEQYF
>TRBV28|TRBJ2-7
CASSSSTSYEQYF
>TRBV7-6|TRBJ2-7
CASSLGDTHTYEQYF
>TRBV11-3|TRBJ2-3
CASSPPRGDTQYF
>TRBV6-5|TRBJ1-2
CASSTGITYGYTF
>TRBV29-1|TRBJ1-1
CSAVGPVTTEAFF
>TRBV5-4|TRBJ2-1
CASSQEAYNEQFF
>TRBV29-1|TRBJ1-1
CSVEKGASTEAFF
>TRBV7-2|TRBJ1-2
CASGGFMGGYTF
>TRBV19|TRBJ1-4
CASSTTTNEKLFF
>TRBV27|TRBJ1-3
CASSPALSGNTIYF
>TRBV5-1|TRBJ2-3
CASRAGQTTSATDTQYF
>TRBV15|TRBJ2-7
CATSRDLELSREQYF
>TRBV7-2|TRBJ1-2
CASSLDGGAGYTF
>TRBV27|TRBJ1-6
CASRGFDPLLHSPLHF
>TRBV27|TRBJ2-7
CASSWLSGQIYEQYF
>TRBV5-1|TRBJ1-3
CASSLISGSGNTIYF
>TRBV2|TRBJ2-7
CASSFGLAGEQYF
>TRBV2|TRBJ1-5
CASSEGRGFNQPQHF
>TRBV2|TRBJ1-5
CASSVGRYSNQPQHF
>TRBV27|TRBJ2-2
CASSYDRATGELFF
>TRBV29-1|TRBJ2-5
CSVAREQGTQYF
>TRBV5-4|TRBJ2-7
CASSSSVGAYEQYF
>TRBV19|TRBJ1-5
CASSIISPMGRGVQPQHF
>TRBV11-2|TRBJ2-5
CASSLGGQETQYF
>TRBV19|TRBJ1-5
CASRIGTHSNQPQHF
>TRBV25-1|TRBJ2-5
CASSDGQGGTYQETQYF